The 15 T cell receptor beta chains in this list originate from one sample, sequenced in a study of T cells in lung cancer brain metastases. Data came from immunoSEQ multiplex PCR; TCRdb stores just in-frame clones and leaves some out. This sample carries about 3,500 clones, 85% to 90% of them seen once, and the ten largest clones take approximately 4.8%. The sequencing sample was made of tumor tissue from the primary lung tumor. These receptors came from a woman aged 50 to 60 with non-small cell lung cancer.

The genes are TRBV4-1 and TRBJ1-5; 8 nucleotides line up with TRBD1. Losses at the gene ends were 1 base for V and 4 bases for J; bases not matched to a gene: 12. The germline CDR1 and CDR2 sequences are MGHRA and YSYEKL. This CDR3 is 18 amino acids long. As DNA, the CDR3 is TGCGCCAGCAGCCAAGCTATTTTAGGGCAGGGGGCTAATCAGCCCCAGCATTTT. Translated: CASSQAILGQGANQPQHF.

This chain's CDR3 is CASSSYWDHNSPLHF. In nucleotides, the CDR3 is TGTGCCAGCAGTTCCTATTGGGATCATAATTCACCCCTCCACTTT. The rearrangement links TRBV6-5 to TRBJ1-6, with unresolved D. V was trimmed by 4 bases and J by 5 bases, leaving 12 bases between them. Germline values: CDR1 MNHEY, CDR2 SVGAGI. The CDR3 is 15 residues long.

The chain joins TRBV6-6 to TRBJ1-2; 8 bases agree with TRBD1. Losses at the gene ends were 0 bases for V and 7 bases for J; bases not matched to a gene: 7. This CDR3 region has 15 residues. Looked up from germline, CDR1 is MNHNY and CDR2 is SVGAGI (reference sequence). This CDR3 reads CASSYSQGAKGGYTF. The CDR3 DNA sequence: TGTGCCAGCAGTTACTCCCAGGGGGCAAAAGGTGGCTACACCTTC.

The sample holds one count of this clone. The rearrangement joins TRBV4-1 to TRBJ1-2; tentative D call: TRBD1 (5 bases). Between the trimmed V and J ends, which lost 2 bases and 2 bases, there was a span of 15 bases. CDR1 and CDR2 from the germline V gene are MGHRA and YSYEKL. The CDR3 length is 16 residues. The chain's CDR3 is CASSQRGSAGNYGYTF. DNA of the CDR3: TGCGCCAGCAGCCAACGTGGATCGGCAGGGAACTATGGCTACACCTTC.

This clone has just a few counts. This chain links TRBV25-1 with TRBJ1-2, with no clear D. The CDR3 extends over 17 amino acids. Germline V CDR1 and CDR2: MGHDK, SYGVNS. V was pared by 1 base and J by 4 bases, with 19 bases between. Written as DNA, the CDR3 is TGTGCCAGCAGTGAATCTTCAGGTTCTCTAGGGTCCTATGGCTACACCTTC. Its translation is CASSESSGSLGSYGYTF.

This chain links TRBV15 with TRBJ2-7, with a weak D call TRBD2 (6 bases). Per germline, CDR1 LNHNV and CDR2 YYDKDF (reference sequence). CDR3 length equals 18 residues. Trimming removed 0 bases from V and 6 bases from J, with 24 bases in between. In DNA, the CDR3 is TGTGCCACCAGCAGAGATATCGGCCCAGGTGCTAGGGGAGGCGAGCAGTACTTC. This sequence encodes CATSRDIGPGARGGEQYF.

The V and J genes are TRBV7-9 and TRBJ1-2; D call uncertain. The CDR3 loop spans 13 amino acids. Germline assignment: CDR1 SEHNR and CDR2 FQNEAQ (reference sequence). V lost 5 bases, J lost 4 bases, and 11 bases lay in between. Here the CDR3 reads CASSPTSGYGYTF. The CDR3 bases are TGTGCCAGCAGCCCTACGTCCGGCTATGGCTACACCTTC.

V and J are TRBV28 and TRBJ1-3; D might be TRBD1 (6 bases). This CDR3 is 15 amino acids long. V lost 5 bases and J 0 bases, leaving 11 bases between the germline ends. CDR1 and CDR2 (germline): MDHEN, SYDVKM. This CDR3 is CASSPPRGSGNTIYF. CDR3 coding DNA: TGTGCCAGCAGTCCTCCCAGGGGCTCTGGAAACACCATATATTTT.

V usage is TRBV7-2 and J usage is TRBJ2-4; D possibly corresponds to TRBD2 (5 bases). This CDR3 is 17 amino acids long. V was trimmed by 5 bases and J by 0 bases, leaving 17 bases between them. Germline assignment: CDR1 SGHTA and CDR2 FQGNSA. CDR3 coding DNA: TGTGCCAGCAGCGCCAGGTCGGGGAATTTAGCCAAAAACATTCAGTACTTC. It is translated as CASSARSGNLAKNIQYF.

The rearrangement uses TRBV11-2 and TRBJ1-1, with D unresolved. Germline CDR1 is SGHAT and CDR2 is FQNNGV. The V gene lost 5 bases and the J gene lost 3 bases, with 16 bases spanning the gap. There are 15 residues in the CDR3. Written as DNA, the CDR3 is TGTGCCAGCAGCCTCTGGGGTAGGGCGGACACTGAAGCTTTCTTT. This codes for CASSLWGRADTEAFF. Supplemented by reference TRBV11-2 and TRBJ1-1, the full variable domain reads EAGVAQSPRYKIIEKRQSVAFWCNPISGHATLYWYQQILGQGPKLLIQFQNNGVVDDSQLPKDRFSAERLKGVDSTLKIQPAKLEDSAVYLCASSLWGRADTEAFFGQGTRLTVV.

V usage is TRBV15 and J usage is TRBJ2-5; D may be TRBD1 or TRBD2 (6 bases each). Trimming took 0 bases from V and 5 from J, leaving 10 bases between them. The CDR3 spans 14 residues. CDR1 and CDR2 (germline): LNHNV, YYDKDF (reference sequence). CDR3 coding DNA: TGTGCCACCAGCAGAGATGGAGGGGGGGAGACCCAGTACTTC. The encoded protein is CATSRDGGGETQYF.

V gene TRBV19 combines with J gene TRBJ2-7; perhaps TRBD1 as D (7 bases). The CDR3 has 13 residues. The germline V gene encodes CDR1 LNHDA and CDR2 SQIVND (reference sequence). The germline V and J ends were trimmed by 7 bases and 3 bases, with 13 bases remaining between them. The CDR3 coding sequence is TGTGCCAGTACCCCGGGGGACAGCTACGAGCAGTACTTC. Its translation: CASTPGDSYEQYF.

The chain recombines TRBV19 with TRBJ1-3; 7 bases are a match to TRBD1. The CDR3 length is 16 residues. Per the germline V gene, CDR1 is LNHDA and CDR2 is SQIVND (reference sequence). The J segment lost 3 bases and the V segment lost 7 bases, leaving 12 bases of the junction unmatched. The CDR3 here is CASIQKGAPNGNTIYF. The DNA of the CDR3 is TGTGCCAGTATCCAAAAGGGGGCTCCCAATGGAAACACCATATATTTT.

Regarding this clone: One junction end does not reproduce the germline sequence, and a read error may be involved. The rearrangement joins TRBV29-1 to TRBJ2-7; a weak D match, TRBD2 (6 bases). Germline V lookup: CDR1 SQVTM, CDR2 ANQGSEA. This CDR3 is built from 13 residues. Here the CDR3 reads CSVRMGGWREQYF. The CDR3 DNA reads TGCAGCGTCCGAATGGGGGGATGGCGCGAGCAGTACTTT.

The chain combines TRBV11-3 with TRBJ2-7, with unresolved D. The V gene lost 1 base and the J gene lost 0 bases, with 7 bases spanning the gap. This CDR3 comprises 14 residues. The germline CDR1 and CDR2 sequences are SGHNT and YENEEA. CDR3: CASSLGGGSYEQYF. DNA for the CDR3: TGTGCCAGCAGCTTAGGCGGCGGCTCCTACGAGCAGTACTTC.